This entry is about one T cell receptor (beta chain). Enrolment of Seattle patients took place during active infection, and they were followed longitudinally. The data are from a study of blood T cell repertoires in COVID-19. Study-level information: Material from acute and convalescent COVID-19 was sourced from the United States, Italy and Spain.

In the authors' methods: The assay estimated nucleated cells by amplifying reference gene primers. Clones were read by immunoSEQ multiplex PCR, and TCRdb kept only the in-frame ones, dropping some. Clone size and V and J calls were adopted from that table, with D and trimming inferred from the DNA. Of about 100,000 clones in the sample, 80% to 90% were seen once. The sequenced sample consisted of peripheral blood. This TCR was recovered from a human donor with COVID-19, enrolled during active disease. The donor label of this sample is uncertain.

Here the CDR3 DNA reads TGTGCCAGCAGCTTGCGGTTTGGCTACACCTTC. Amino acid sequence: CASSLRFGYTF. The V call is TRBV5-7, the J call TRBJ1-2; D not resolved. TRBV5-7 is an ORF, and what it does is uncertain. V was shortened by 1 base and J by 7 bases, with 5 bases between the two germline ends. This CDR3 comprises 11 residues.